The rows below give T cell receptor beta chains drawn from one sample of a study of neurological immune-mediated disorders. TCRdb used MiXCR to reprocess the 5' RACE reads, holding one entry per CDR3 protein. Altogether about 76,000 distinct CDR3 sequences are present, 15% to 20% being singletons, with the ten largest covering 15%. The specimen sequenced was PBMCs. The receptors were sampled from a middle-aged woman in good health. Both conserved end residues are part of each CDR3. The order of the fields is D gene, V gene, J gene, clone size, CDR3 protein, CDR3 DNA. D genes are given only for firm matches. Not all rows give a size; the values are once, few, many and, for expanded clones, a class.

d_gene: -
v_gene: TRBV19
j_gene: TRBJ2-3
abundance: -
CDR3aa: CSSGAPPDTQYF
CDR3nt: TGCAGTAGCGGCGCTCCCCCAGATACGCAGTATTTT

d_gene: -
v_gene: TRBV7-6
j_gene: TRBJ1-4
abundance: -
CDR3aa: CASSPRPRLGDEKLFF
CDR3nt: TGTGCCAGCAGCCCCCGCCCAAGGTTAGGGGATGAAAAACTGTTTTTT

d_gene: TRBD1
v_gene: TRBV20-1
j_gene: TRBJ1-1
abundance: many
CDR3aa: CSARSAGGWTEAFF
CDR3nt: TGCAGTGCTAGATCGGCAGGGGGCTGGACTGAAGCTTTCTTT

d_gene: TRBD1
v_gene: TRBV20-1
j_gene: TRBJ1-5
abundance: -
CDR3aa: CSAATGSNQPQHF
CDR3nt: TGCAGTGCTGCGACAGGGTCAAATCAGCCCCAGCATTTT

d_gene: -
v_gene: TRBV20-1
j_gene: TRBJ2-2
abundance: many
CDR3aa: CSARDNRDNTGELFF
CDR3nt: TGCAGTGCTAGAGATAACAGGGACAACACCGGGGAGCTGTTTTTT

d_gene: -
v_gene: TRBV10-1
j_gene: TRBJ2-2
abundance: -
CDR3aa: CASSVGGLNTGELFF
CDR3nt: TGCGCCAGCAGTGTGGGGGGATTGAACACCGGGGAGCTGTTTTTT

d_gene: -
v_gene: TRBV19
j_gene: TRBJ2-2
abundance: -
CDR3aa: CASSSVDSGTGELFF
CDR3nt: TGTGCCAGTAGTAGTGTGGACAGCGGCACCGGGGAGCTGTTTTTT

d_gene: TRBD2
v_gene: TRBV7-2
j_gene: TRBJ2-1
abundance: -
CDR3aa: CASSLAASGRWGEQFF
CDR3nt: TGTGCCAGCAGCTTAGCGGCTAGCGGGAGGTGGGGTGAGCAGTTCTTC

d_gene: -
v_gene: TRBV28
j_gene: TRBJ1-6
abundance: many
CDR3aa: CASSRPGLGPLHF
CDR3nt: TGTGCCAGCAGTCGCCCAGGTTTGGGACCCCTCCACTTT

d_gene: -
v_gene: TRBV20-1
j_gene: TRBJ1-6
abundance: many
CDR3aa: CSARQRPNSPLHF
CDR3nt: TGCAGTGCTAGACAAAGACCGAATTCACCCCTCCACTTT

d_gene: -
v_gene: TRBV13
j_gene: TRBJ2-1
abundance: -
CDR3aa: CASSSNRVPYNEQFF
CDR3nt: TGTGCCAGCAGCTCGAACAGGGTGCCCTACAATGAGCAGTTCTTC

d_gene: TRBD2
v_gene: TRBV7-2
j_gene: TRBJ2-7
abundance: few
CDR3aa: CASSLELAGAQRF
CDR3nt: TGTGCCAGCAGCTTAGAGTTAGCGGGGGCACAACGCTTC

d_gene: -
v_gene: TRBV3-1
j_gene: TRBJ2-7
abundance: many
CDR3aa: CASSPSDGYEQYF
CDR3nt: TGTGCCAGCAGCCCCTCGGACGGGTACGAGCAGTACTTC

d_gene: -
v_gene: TRBV3-1
j_gene: TRBJ2-3
abundance: -
CDR3aa: CASSQALALSTDTQYF
CDR3nt: TGTGCCAGCAGCCAAGCACTTGCCCTAAGCACAGATACGCAGTATTTT

d_gene: TRBD2
v_gene: TRBV7-2
j_gene: TRBJ2-2
abundance: few
CDR3aa: CASSLPGLAIAGELFF
CDR3nt: TGTGCCAGCAGCTTGCCGGGACTAGCAATCGCCGGGGAGCTGTTTTTT

d_gene: TRBD2
v_gene: TRBV6-5
j_gene: TRBJ2-7
abundance: many
CDR3aa: CASSEQRGKGYEQYF
CDR3nt: TGTGCCAGCAGCGAACAGCGGGGTAAGGGGTACGAGCAGTACTTC

d_gene: -
v_gene: TRBV15
j_gene: TRBJ1-6
abundance: many
CDR3aa: CATSSGSDGLNSPLHF
CDR3nt: TGTGCCACCAGCAGTGGGTCGGACGGACTAAATTCACCCCTCCACTTT

d_gene: TRBD1
v_gene: TRBV20-1
j_gene: TRBJ2-2
abundance: many
CDR3aa: CSARRTGGPTGELFF
CDR3nt: TGCAGTGCTAGAAGGACAGGGGGCCCCACCGGGGAGCTGTTTTTT

d_gene: TRBD2
v_gene: TRBV4-3
j_gene: TRBJ2-1
abundance: many
CDR3aa: CASSPRTSGALSSYNEQFF
CDR3nt: TGCGCCAGCAGCCCCCGGACTAGCGGGGCCCTTAGCTCCTACAATGAGCAGTTCTTC

d_gene: TRBD2
v_gene: TRBV7-6
j_gene: TRBJ2-3
abundance: many
CDR3aa: CASSPAGSGVTDTQYF
CDR3nt: TGTGCCAGCAGCCCAGCGGGCAGCGGGGTCACAGATACGCAGTATTTT

d_gene: -
v_gene: TRBV5-1
j_gene: TRBJ1-2
abundance: many
CDR3aa: CASSPRQGKSYGYTF
CDR3nt: TGCGCCAGCAGCCCCCGGCAGGGGAAGAGCTATGGCTACACCTTC

d_gene: -
v_gene: TRBV19
j_gene: TRBJ1-1
abundance: few
CDR3aa: CASSRNPGGFTEAFF
CDR3nt: TGTGCCAGTAGTCGAAACCCCGGAGGGTTCACTGAAGCTTTCTTT

d_gene: TRBD2
v_gene: TRBV5-1
j_gene: TRBJ2-1
abundance: many
CDR3aa: CASTLLAGTGNEQFF
CDR3nt: TGCGCCAGCACCCTGCTAGCGGGGACGGGTAATGAGCAGTTCTTC

d_gene: TRBD2
v_gene: TRBV7-3
j_gene: TRBJ2-1
abundance: many
CDR3aa: CASSRRAGGYNEQFF
CDR3nt: TGTGCCAGCAGCCGAAGAGCGGGGGGGTACAATGAGCAGTTCTTC

d_gene: TRBD2
v_gene: TRBV5-1
j_gene: TRBJ2-7
abundance: -
CDR3aa: CASSLFSMVAGGYYEQYF
CDR3nt: TGCGCCAGCAGCTTGTTTTCTATGGTAGCGGGGGGATACTACGAGCAGTACTTC

d_gene: -
v_gene: TRBV6-1
j_gene: TRBJ2-6
abundance: many
CDR3aa: CASTDQQGGIAGANVLTF
CDR3nt: TGTGCCAGCACCGACCAACAGGGGGGGATAGCTGGGGCCAACGTCCTGACTTTC

d_gene: -
v_gene: TRBV5-1
j_gene: TRBJ2-2
abundance: many
CDR3aa: CASKPRGQGDKNTGELFF
CDR3nt: TGCGCCAGCAAACCTAGGGGCCAAGGGGACAAGAACACCGGGGAGCTGTTTTTT

d_gene: -
v_gene: TRBV5-1
j_gene: TRBJ2-2
abundance: many
CDR3aa: CASSRDVIGANTGELFF
CDR3nt: TGCGCCAGCAGCCGGGACGTCATAGGGGCGAACACCGGGGAGCTGTTTTTT

d_gene: -
v_gene: TRBV6-6
j_gene: TRBJ1-1
abundance: many
CDR3aa: CASTKPGADEAFF
CDR3nt: TGTGCCAGCACCAAACCTGGCGCCGACGAAGCTTTCTTT

d_gene: -
v_gene: TRBV2
j_gene: TRBJ2-1
abundance: many
CDR3aa: CASSWTAYNEQFF
CDR3nt: TGTGCCAGCTCGTGGACAGCCTACAATGAGCAGTTCTTC

d_gene: -
v_gene: TRBV20-1
j_gene: TRBJ1-2
abundance: many
CDR3aa: CSARGLSNYGYTF
CDR3nt: TGCAGTGCGAGGGGCCTTTCTAACTATGGCTACACCTTC

d_gene: -
v_gene: TRBV6-6
j_gene: TRBJ2-7
abundance: many
CDR3aa: CATTRGYEQYF
CDR3nt: TGTGCCACCACCAGGGGCTACGAGCAGTACTTC

d_gene: -
v_gene: TRBV2
j_gene: TRBJ2-3
abundance: many
CDR3aa: CASSVLRQDTQYF
CDR3nt: TGTGCCAGCAGTGTTTTGCGTCAAGATACGCAGTATTTT

d_gene: -
v_gene: TRBV7-2
j_gene: TRBJ1-2
abundance: many
CDR3aa: CASSSYSGDEGYTF
CDR3nt: TGTGCCAGCAGCTCCTACTCAGGGGATGAGGGCTACACCTTC

d_gene: -
v_gene: TRBV5-6
j_gene: TRBJ1-1
abundance: many
CDR3aa: CASSDTIEAFF
CDR3nt: TGTGCCAGCAGCGATACAATTGAAGCTTTCTTT

d_gene: -
v_gene: TRBV29-1
j_gene: TRBJ2-1
abundance: many
CDR3aa: CSVDLPGGVSDEQFF
CDR3nt: TGCAGCGTCGACCTCCCGGGCGGGGTAAGCGATGAGCAGTTCTTC

d_gene: TRBD2
v_gene: TRBV5-1
j_gene: TRBJ2-1
abundance: many
CDR3aa: CASSLGGGSSSYNEQFF
CDR3nt: TGCGCCAGCAGCTTGGGCGGGGGGTCCAGCTCCTACAATGAGCAGTTCTTC

d_gene: -
v_gene: TRBV20-1
j_gene: TRBJ2-1
abundance: many
CDR3aa: CSARPVSGRNEQFF
CDR3nt: TGCAGTGCTAGACCTGTTTCGGGGAGAAATGAGCAGTTCTTC

d_gene: -
v_gene: TRBV27
j_gene: TRBJ1-1
abundance: many
CDR3aa: CANSPIGLSGTEAFF
CDR3nt: TGTGCCAACAGCCCTATAGGTCTTAGCGGCACTGAAGCTTTCTTT

d_gene: -
v_gene: TRBV20-1
j_gene: TRBJ2-2
abundance: -
CDR3aa: CSARKGNTGELFF
CDR3nt: TGCAGTGCTAGGAAGGGGAACACCGGGGAGCTGTTTTTT

d_gene: -
v_gene: TRBV7-2
j_gene: TRBJ1-1
abundance: many
CDR3aa: CASSLGWNTEAFF
CDR3nt: TGTGCCAGCAGCTTAGGATGGAACACTGAAGCTTTCTTT

d_gene: TRBD2
v_gene: TRBV20-1
j_gene: TRBJ2-1
abundance: -
CDR3aa: CSARDISGGAYNEQFF
CDR3nt: TGCAGTGCTAGAGACATTAGCGGGGGGGCCTACAATGAGCAGTTCTTC

d_gene: -
v_gene: TRBV12-3/TRBV12-4
j_gene: TRBJ1-2
abundance: -
CDR3aa: CASSPLDYGYTF
CDR3nt: TGTGCCAGCAGCCCCTTGGACTATGGCTACACCTTC

d_gene: TRBD1
v_gene: TRBV12-3/TRBV12-4
j_gene: TRBJ1-5
abundance: few
CDR3aa: CASTTGEQPQHF
CDR3nt: TGTGCCAGCACCACAGGGGAGCAGCCCCAGCATTTT

d_gene: -
v_gene: TRBV5-5
j_gene: TRBJ1-1
abundance: -
CDR3aa: CASSSSHSNTEAFF
CDR3nt: TGTGCCAGCAGCTCATCACATAGCAACACTGAAGCTTTCTTT

d_gene: TRBD2
v_gene: TRBV5-1
j_gene: TRBJ2-3
abundance: many
CDR3aa: CASSNPGLAGESSTDTQYF
CDR3nt: TGCGCCAGCAGCAATCCGGGACTAGCGGGGGAATCTAGCACAGATACGCAGTATTTT

d_gene: TRBD1
v_gene: TRBV5-1
j_gene: TRBJ1-2
abundance: many
CDR3aa: CASSPGTGGYGYTF
CDR3nt: TGCGCCAGCAGCCCAGGGACAGGGGGATATGGCTACACCTTC

d_gene: TRBD2
v_gene: TRBV7-2
j_gene: TRBJ2-3
abundance: many
CDR3aa: CASSFLAGAGTDTQYF
CDR3nt: TGTGCCAGCAGCTTTCTAGCGGGGGCCGGCACAGATACGCAGTATTTT

d_gene: -
v_gene: TRBV3-1
j_gene: TRBJ1-2
abundance: many
CDR3aa: CASSQAGYSNYGYTF
CDR3nt: TGTGCCAGCAGCCAAGCCGGATATTCAAACTATGGCTACACCTTC

d_gene: TRBD1
v_gene: TRBV6-6
j_gene: TRBJ1-3
abundance: few
CDR3aa: CASSPPRGTGYSGNTIYF
CDR3nt: TGTGCCAGCAGCCCGCCCCGCGGGACAGGCTACTCTGGAAACACCATATATTTT